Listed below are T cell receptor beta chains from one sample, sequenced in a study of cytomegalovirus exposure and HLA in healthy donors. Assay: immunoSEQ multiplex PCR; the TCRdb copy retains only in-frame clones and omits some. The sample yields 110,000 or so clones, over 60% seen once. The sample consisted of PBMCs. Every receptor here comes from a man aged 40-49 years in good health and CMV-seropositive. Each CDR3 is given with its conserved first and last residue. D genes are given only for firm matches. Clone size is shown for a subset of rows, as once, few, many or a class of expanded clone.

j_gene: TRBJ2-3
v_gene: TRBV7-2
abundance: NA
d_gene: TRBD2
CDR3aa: CASSLARGTRLAGTDTQYF
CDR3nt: TGTGCCAGCAGCTTAGCGCGGGGTACGAGACTAGCGGGGACAGATACGCAGTATTTT

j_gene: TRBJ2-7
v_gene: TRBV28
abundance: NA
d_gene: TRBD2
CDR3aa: CAIWGPSGASYEQYF
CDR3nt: TGTGCCATCTGGGGGCCTAGCGGGGCCTCCTACGAGCAGTACTTC

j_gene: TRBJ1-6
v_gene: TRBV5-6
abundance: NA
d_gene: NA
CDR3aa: CASSGGRAVTSYNSPLHF
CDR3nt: TGTGCCAGCAGCGGAGGGCGTGCTGTGACATCCTATAATTCACCCCTCCACTTT

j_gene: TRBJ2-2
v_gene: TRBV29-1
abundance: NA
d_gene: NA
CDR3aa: CSVEGPNTGELFF
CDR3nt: TGCAGCGTTGAGGGGCCAAACACCGGGGAGCTGTTTTTT

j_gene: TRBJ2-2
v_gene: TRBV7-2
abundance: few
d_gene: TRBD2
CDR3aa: CASSPGTSGGAGPGELFF
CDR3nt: TGTGCCAGCAGCCCTGGGACTAGCGGGGGGGCAGGGCCCGGGGAGCTGTTTTTT

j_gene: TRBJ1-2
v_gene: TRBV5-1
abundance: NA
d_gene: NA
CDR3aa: CASSLDTGRGALGYTF
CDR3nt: TGCGCCAGCAGCTTGGATACGGGCAGGGGAGCGCTCGGCTACACCTTC

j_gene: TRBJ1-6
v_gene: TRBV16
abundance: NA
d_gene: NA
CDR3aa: CASSPRQMINSPLHF
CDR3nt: TGTGCCAGCAGCCCCAGACAGATGATTAATTCACCCCTCCACTTT

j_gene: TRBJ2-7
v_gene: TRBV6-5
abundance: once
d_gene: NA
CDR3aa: CASREAGHSYEQYF
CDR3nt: TGTGCCAGCAGGGAGGCGGGGCACTCCTACGAGCAGTACTTC

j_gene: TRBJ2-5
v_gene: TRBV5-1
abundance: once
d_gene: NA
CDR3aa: CASSLVAESWETQYF
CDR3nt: TGCGCCAGCAGCTTGGTGGCCGAAAGTTGGGAGACCCAGTACTTC

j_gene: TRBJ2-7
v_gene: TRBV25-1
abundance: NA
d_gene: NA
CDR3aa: CASSSTAYEQYF
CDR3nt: TGTGCCAGCAGTTCAACAGCCTACGAGCAGTACTTC

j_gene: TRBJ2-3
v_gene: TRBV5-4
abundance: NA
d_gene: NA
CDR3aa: CASSPGLSSKDTQYF
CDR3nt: TGTGCCAGCAGCCCCGGTTTGAGTTCTAAGGATACGCAGTATTTT

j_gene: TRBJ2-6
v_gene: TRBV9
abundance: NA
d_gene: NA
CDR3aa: CASSRGAANVLTF
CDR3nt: TGTGCCAGCAGTCGAGGTGCGGCCAACGTCCTGACTTTC

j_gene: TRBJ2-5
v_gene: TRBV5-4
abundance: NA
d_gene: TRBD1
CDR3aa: CASSFAAGTGGEEQYF
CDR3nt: TGTGCCAGCAGCTTTGCTGCCGGGACAGGGGGCGAGGAGCAGTACTTC

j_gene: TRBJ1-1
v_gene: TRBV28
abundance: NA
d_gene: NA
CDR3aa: CASGDKNTEAFF
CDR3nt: TGTGCCAGCGGGGACAAGAACACTGAAGCTTTCTTT

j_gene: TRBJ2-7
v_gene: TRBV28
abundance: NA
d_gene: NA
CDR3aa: CASSLGGYEQYF
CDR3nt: TGTGCCAGCAGTTTGGGAGGATACGAGCAGTACTTC

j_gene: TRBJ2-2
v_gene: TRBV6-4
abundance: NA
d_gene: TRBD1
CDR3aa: CASSEGRGLAGELFF
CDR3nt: TGTGCCAGCAGTGAAGGCAGGGGGCTTGCCGGGGAGCTGTTTTTT

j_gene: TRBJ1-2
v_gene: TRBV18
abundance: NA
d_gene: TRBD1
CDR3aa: CASSLQGTGERGYTF
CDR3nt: TGTGCCAGCTCACTCCAAGGGACAGGCGAGCGGGGCTACACCTTC

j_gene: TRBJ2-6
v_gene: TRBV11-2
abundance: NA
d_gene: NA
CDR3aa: CASSARGQSSGANVLTF
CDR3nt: TGTGCCAGCAGCGCCCGTGGACAGAGCTCTGGGGCCAACGTCCTGACTTTC

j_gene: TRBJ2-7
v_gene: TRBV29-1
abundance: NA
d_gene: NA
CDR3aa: CSVGNGGIGEQYF
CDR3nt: TGCAGCGTTGGGAATGGGGGGATAGGAGAGCAGTACTTC

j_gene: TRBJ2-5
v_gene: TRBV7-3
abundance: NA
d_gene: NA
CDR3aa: CASSLMGTQETQYF
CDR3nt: TGTGCCAGCAGCTTAATGGGCACGCAAGAGACCCAGTACTTC

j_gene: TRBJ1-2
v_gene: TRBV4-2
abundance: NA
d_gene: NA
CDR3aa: CASSQDSRASYTF
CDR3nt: TGTGCCAGCAGCCAAGATTCCAGGGCGAGCTACACCTTC

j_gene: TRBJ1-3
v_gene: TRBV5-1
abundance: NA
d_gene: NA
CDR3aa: CASRSESSGNTIYF
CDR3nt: TGCGCCAGCAGGTCCGAGAGCTCTGGAAACACCATATATTTT

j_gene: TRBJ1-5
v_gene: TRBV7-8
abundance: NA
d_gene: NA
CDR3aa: CASSLADSSNQPQHF
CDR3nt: TGTGCCAGCAGCTTAGCCGACAGTAGCAATCAGCCCCAGCATTTT

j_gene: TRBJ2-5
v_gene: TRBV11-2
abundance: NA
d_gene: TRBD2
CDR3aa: CASSLIAGFQETQYF
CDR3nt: TGTGCCAGCAGCTTAATAGCGGGGTTCCAAGAGACCCAGTACTTC

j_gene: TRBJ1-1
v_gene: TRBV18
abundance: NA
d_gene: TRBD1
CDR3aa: CASSPDRGRVSSTEAFF
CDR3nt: TGTGCCAGCTCGCCCGACAGGGGGCGGGTATCGAGCACTGAAGCTTTCTTT

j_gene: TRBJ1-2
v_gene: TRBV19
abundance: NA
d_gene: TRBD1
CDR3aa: CASSKGQATNYGYTF
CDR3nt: TGTGCCAGTAGTAAGGGACAGGCGACTAACTATGGCTACACCTTC

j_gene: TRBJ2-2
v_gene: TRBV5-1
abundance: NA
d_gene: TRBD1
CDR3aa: CASSLRRRGNTGELFF
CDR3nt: TGCGCCAGCAGCCTACGTCGCAGGGGGAATACCGGGGAGCTGTTTTTT

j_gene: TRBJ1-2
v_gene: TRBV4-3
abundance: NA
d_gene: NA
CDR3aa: CASSQDRGRRGFGYTF
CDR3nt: TGCGCCAGCAGCCAAGATCGGGGAAGGAGGGGCTTTGGCTACACCTTC

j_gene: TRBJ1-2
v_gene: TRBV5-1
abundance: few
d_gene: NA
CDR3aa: CASSLVPGQLYGYTF
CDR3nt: TGCGCCAGCAGCTTGGTTCCCGGACAGCTCTATGGCTACACCTTC

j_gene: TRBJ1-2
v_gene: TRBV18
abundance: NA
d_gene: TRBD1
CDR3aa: CASSPRQGYGYTF
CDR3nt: TGTGCCAGCTCACCACGACAGGGTTATGGCTACACCTTC

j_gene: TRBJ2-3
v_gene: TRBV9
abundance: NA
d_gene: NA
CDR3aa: CASKGNHNRNTDTQYF
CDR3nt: TGTGCCAGCAAGGGGAACCATAACAGGAACACAGATACGCAGTATTTT

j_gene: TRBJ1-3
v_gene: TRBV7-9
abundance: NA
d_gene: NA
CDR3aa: CASSPWAGRLSGNTIYF
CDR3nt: TGTGCCAGCAGCCCTTGGGCAGGGCGGCTGTCTGGAAACACCATATATTTT